This T cell receptor (beta chain) was sequenced during a study of human CD8 memory T cell subsets. Isolation of the PBMC, which involved density gradient separation, used buffy coats from healthy donors. RNA originated from duplicate vials containing approximately 160,000 sorted CD8+ T cells per subset. Researchers made TCR beta libraries via UMI-labeled 5' RACE. TCRdb re-called the 5' RACE reads and shows each CDR3 protein once, DNA omitted. The repertoire table contains approximately 5,500 distinct CDR3 sequences. The germline V gene encodes CDR1 LNHDA and CDR2 SQIVND (reference sequence). The CDR3 is 15 amino acids. On this clonotype itself: Its specificity is not known.

Study-wide points: Precursor exhausted and stem-like memory T cell repertoires shared minimal overlap. In stem-like memory T cells, Chao1 estimates suggested more diversity than in precursor exhausted T cells.

The sequenced sample consisted of CD8+ T cells from PBMCs. The chain is built from TRBV19 and TRBJ1-1; TCRdb's assignment of TRBD1 cannot be checked, as there is no DNA. The TCR sequence derives from a human donor in good health. CDR3 in amino acids: CASSPHQGMNTEAFF.